The rows below give T cell receptor beta chains drawn from one sample of a study of OX40 agonist ivuxolimab in advanced cancers. Clones were read by immunoSEQ multiplex PCR, and TCRdb kept only the in-frame ones, dropping some. Among 70,000 to 90,000 clones listed, 70% to 90% were seen once. Material: CD4+ or CD8+ T cells sorted from blood, obtained in a trial of the OX40 agonist ivuxolimab. Every receptor here comes from an adult with an advanced solid tumor such as melanoma, head and neck, liver or kidney cancer. CDR3s include the opening cysteine and the closing phenylalanine or tryptophan. Fields, in order: CDR3 protein, CDR3 DNA, J gene, D gene, V gene, clone size. D genes are given only for firm matches. A row's size may be missing; if present it is once, few, many or a size class.

CDR3aa: CASSTPGQGDGQPQHF; CDR3nt: TGTGCCAGTAGTACACCGGGACAGGGGGATGGTCAGCCCCAGCATTTT; j_gene: TRBJ1-5; d_gene: TRBD1; v_gene: TRBV19; abundance: few
CDR3aa: CATSRDPGGSYNEQFF; CDR3nt: TGTGCCACCAGCAGAGATCCGGGGGGCTCCTACAATGAGCAGTTCTTC; j_gene: TRBJ2-1; d_gene: TRBD2; v_gene: TRBV15; abundance: -
CDR3aa: CASRQREGGSYEQYF; CDR3nt: TGTGCCAGCAGGCAGCGGGAGGGGGGGTCCTACGAGCAGTACTTC; j_gene: TRBJ2-7; d_gene: TRBD2; v_gene: TRBV7-8; abundance: -
CDR3aa: CASSEGVGIDTQYF; CDR3nt: TGTGCCAGCAGTGAAGGAGTTGGGATAGATACGCAGTATTTT; j_gene: TRBJ2-3; d_gene: -; v_gene: TRBV6-1; abundance: -
CDR3aa: CSVAGTGSGEAFF; CDR3nt: TGCAGCGTTGCTGGGACAGGGAGCGGGGAAGCTTTCTTT; j_gene: TRBJ1-1; d_gene: TRBD1; v_gene: TRBV29-1; abundance: -
CDR3aa: CASSDGRVGVQYF; CDR3nt: TGTGCCAGCAGTGATGGTCGGGTTGGAGTGCAGTACTTC; j_gene: TRBJ2-7; d_gene: -; v_gene: TRBV11-1; abundance: -
CDR3aa: CASSLDPNTEAFF; CDR3nt: TGTGCCAGCAGCTTAGACCCGAACACTGAAGCTTTCTTT; j_gene: TRBJ1-1; d_gene: -; v_gene: TRBV7-2; abundance: -
CDR3aa: CASRGGTSGSYEQYF; CDR3nt: TGTGCCAGCAGGGGCGGGACTAGCGGGAGCTACGAGCAGTACTTC; j_gene: TRBJ2-7; d_gene: TRBD2; v_gene: TRBV27; abundance: -
CDR3aa: CASSALAGTDTQYF; CDR3nt: TGTGCCAGCAGTGCTTTAGCGGGAACAGATACGCAGTATTTT; j_gene: TRBJ2-3; d_gene: TRBD2; v_gene: TRBV2; abundance: -
CDR3aa: CASSWGRDTDTQYF; CDR3nt: TGTGCCAGCAGCTGGGGCAGAGACACAGATACGCAGTATTTT; j_gene: TRBJ2-3; d_gene: -; v_gene: TRBV27; abundance: -
CDR3aa: CASSLSGDAYEQYF; CDR3nt: TGTGCCAGCAGCTTGTCGGGAGATGCCTACGAGCAGTACTTC; j_gene: TRBJ2-7; d_gene: -; v_gene: TRBV5-5; abundance: -
CDR3aa: CASSHHPGRPWDMNTEAFF; CDR3nt: TGTGCCAGCAGTCATCACCCGGGACGGCCGTGGGACATGAACACTGAAGCTTTCTTT; j_gene: TRBJ1-1; d_gene: -; v_gene: TRBV27; abundance: -
CDR3aa: CASRPGGQGGYGYTF; CDR3nt: TGTGCCAGCAGGCCGGGCGGACAGGGTGGTTATGGCTACACCTTC; j_gene: TRBJ1-2; d_gene: TRBD1; v_gene: TRBV7-8; abundance: -
CDR3aa: CAWSIETMAAGGYTF; CDR3nt: TGTGCCTGGAGTATAGAAACTATGGCGGCCGGCGGCTACACCTTC; j_gene: TRBJ1-2; d_gene: -; v_gene: TRBV30; abundance: -
CDR3aa: CASSFTGGSGYEQYF; CDR3nt: TGTGCCAGCAGCTTTACCGGCGGGAGTGGATACGAGCAGTACTTC; j_gene: TRBJ2-7; d_gene: TRBD2; v_gene: TRBV7-2; abundance: -
CDR3aa: CASSFLGPDTEAFF; CDR3nt: TGTGCCAGCAGCTTTCTGGGGCCGGATACTGAAGCTTTCTTT; j_gene: TRBJ1-1; d_gene: -; v_gene: TRBV11-3; abundance: -
CDR3aa: CASSPPTVSSGNTIYF; CDR3nt: TGTGCCAGCTCCCCCCCGACCGTGTCCTCTGGAAACACCATATATTTT; j_gene: TRBJ1-3; d_gene: -; v_gene: TRBV18; abundance: -
CDR3aa: CASSLREGDEQYF; CDR3nt: TGTGCCAGCAGTTTGAGGGAAGGTGACGAGCAGTACTTC; j_gene: TRBJ2-7; d_gene: -; v_gene: TRBV27; abundance: -
CDR3aa: CASSVAGVQYNEQFF; CDR3nt: TGTGCCAGCAGCGTAGCGGGAGTTCAGTACAATGAGCAGTTCTTC; j_gene: TRBJ2-1; d_gene: -; v_gene: TRBV9; abundance: -
CDR3aa: CASSVLGFNYGYTF; CDR3nt: TGTGCCAGCAGCGTACTGGGGTTTAACTATGGCTACACCTTC; j_gene: TRBJ1-2; d_gene: -; v_gene: TRBV9; abundance: -
CDR3aa: CASGGMISNQPQHF; CDR3nt: TGTGCCAGCGGGGGGATGATAAGCAATCAGCCCCAGCATTTT; j_gene: TRBJ1-5; d_gene: -; v_gene: TRBV2; abundance: -
CDR3aa: CASSLVGTPNEQFF; CDR3nt: TGTGCCAGCAGCTTAGTTGGGACACCTAATGAGCAGTTCTTC; j_gene: TRBJ2-1; d_gene: -; v_gene: TRBV11-3; abundance: once
CDR3aa: CASSPPGGAETQYF; CDR3nt: TGCGCCAGCAGCCCACCCGGGGGAGCAGAGACCCAGTACTTC; j_gene: TRBJ2-5; d_gene: -; v_gene: TRBV5-1; abundance: -
CDR3aa: CASSHTQRAGSYGYTF; CDR3nt: TGTGCCAGCAGCCACACTCAACGGGCGGGTAGCTATGGCTACACCTTC; j_gene: TRBJ1-2; d_gene: -; v_gene: TRBV28; abundance: -
CDR3aa: CASSPINTGTGGATPEAFF; CDR3nt: TGTGCCAGCTCACCGATAAATACCGGGACAGGGGGCGCGACGCCTGAAGCTTTCTTT; j_gene: TRBJ1-1; d_gene: TRBD1; v_gene: TRBV18; abundance: -
CDR3aa: CSGSQGPEAFF; CDR3nt: TGCAGCGGCTCACAGGGACCTGAAGCTTTCTTT; j_gene: TRBJ1-1; d_gene: -; v_gene: TRBV29-1; abundance: -
CDR3aa: CASTRSGGLYGYTF; CDR3nt: TGTGCCAGCACCCGGTCGGGGGGACTCTATGGCTACACCTTC; j_gene: TRBJ1-2; d_gene: -; v_gene: TRBV28; abundance: -
CDR3aa: CASSRSSGANVLTF; CDR3nt: TGTGCCAGTAGTAGGTCCTCTGGGGCCAACGTCCTGACTTTC; j_gene: TRBJ2-6; d_gene: -; v_gene: TRBV19; abundance: -
CDR3aa: CASSVDRQPNEKLFF; CDR3nt: TGTGCCAGCAGCGTAGATCGGCAGCCTAATGAAAAACTGTTTTTT; j_gene: TRBJ1-4; d_gene: -; v_gene: TRBV9; abundance: -
CDR3aa: CASSLRDTSNNQPQHF; CDR3nt: TGTGCCAGCAGCTTAAGGGATACAAGTAACAATCAGCCCCAGCATTTT; j_gene: TRBJ1-5; d_gene: -; v_gene: TRBV7-8; abundance: -
CDR3aa: CASSVDPTGSGGNTIYF; CDR3nt: TGTGCCAGCAGCGTAGACCCCACAGGGAGTGGTGGAAACACCATATATTTT; j_gene: TRBJ1-3; d_gene: -; v_gene: TRBV9; abundance: -
CDR3aa: CASSGTGSYNEQFF; CDR3nt: TGCGCCAGCAGTGGGACAGGGTCGTACAATGAGCAGTTCTTC; j_gene: TRBJ2-1; d_gene: TRBD1; v_gene: TRBV5-1; abundance: -
CDR3aa: CASSSSDTQYF; CDR3nt: TGTGCCAGCAGTTCATCAGATACGCAGTATTTT; j_gene: TRBJ2-3; d_gene: -; v_gene: TRBV6-6; abundance: -
CDR3aa: CATSGTGTKRTGELFF; CDR3nt: TGTGCCACCAGCGGGACCGGGACTAAACGGACCGGGGAGCTGTTTTTT; j_gene: TRBJ2-2; d_gene: TRBD2; v_gene: TRBV15; abundance: -
CDR3aa: CASSISDVGANQPQHF; CDR3nt: TGTGCCAGTAGTATAAGTGACGTTGGGGCCAATCAGCCCCAGCATTTT; j_gene: TRBJ1-5; d_gene: -; v_gene: TRBV19; abundance: -
CDR3aa: CASARPGLAGGPSQYF; CDR3nt: TGTGCCAGCGCTCGTCCGGGACTAGCGGGAGGGCCTTCGCAGTATTTT; j_gene: TRBJ2-3; d_gene: TRBD2; v_gene: TRBV27; abundance: -
CDR3aa: CASSPGAGATDTQYF; CDR3nt: TGTGCCAGCAGCCCTGGGGCAGGGGCCACAGATACGCAGTATTTT; j_gene: TRBJ2-3; d_gene: -; v_gene: TRBV7-2; abundance: -
CDR3aa: CASSQRLAGATDTQYF; CDR3nt: TGTGCCAGCAGCCAACGACTAGCGGGAGCCACAGATACGCAGTATTTT; j_gene: TRBJ2-3; d_gene: TRBD2; v_gene: TRBV7-2; abundance: -
CDR3aa: CASSSSASQVFKQYF; CDR3nt: TGTGCCAGCAGTTCCTCAGCCTCGCAGGTTTTTAAGCAGTACTTC; j_gene: TRBJ2-7; d_gene: -; v_gene: TRBV6-5; abundance: -
CDR3aa: CASSPALAQGINEQYF; CDR3nt: TGTGCCAGCAGCCCAGCCCTTGCGCAGGGGATCAACGAGCAGTACTTC; j_gene: TRBJ2-7; d_gene: -; v_gene: TRBV7-2; abundance: -
CDR3aa: CASGLGQGNSPLHF; CDR3nt: TGTGCCAGCGGACTCGGACAGGGAAATTCACCCCTCCACTTT; j_gene: TRBJ1-6; d_gene: TRBD1; v_gene: TRBV27; abundance: -
CDR3aa: CASSQLAGEYTGELFF; CDR3nt: TGTGCCAGCAGCCAACTAGCGGGAGAATACACCGGGGAGCTGTTTTTT; j_gene: TRBJ2-2; d_gene: TRBD2; v_gene: TRBV2; abundance: -
CDR3aa: CANSQDNGQGGGYTF; CDR3nt: TGTGCCAACTCGCAGGATAACGGACAGGGAGGTGGCTACACCTTC; j_gene: TRBJ1-2; d_gene: TRBD1; v_gene: TRBV5-4; abundance: -
CDR3aa: CASSSPGTGGNTQYF; CDR3nt: TGTGCCAGCAGCTCACCTGGGACAGGGGGAAATACGCAGTATTTT; j_gene: TRBJ2-3; d_gene: TRBD1; v_gene: TRBV6-5; abundance: -
CDR3aa: CAISEAREQPQHF; CDR3nt: TGTGCCATCAGTGAGGCCCGGGAACAGCCCCAGCATTTT; j_gene: TRBJ1-5; d_gene: -; v_gene: TRBV10-3; abundance: -
CDR3aa: CASSLSTGGGTGELFF; CDR3nt: TGCGCCAGCAGCCTTTCCACGGGAGGGGGAACCGGGGAGCTGTTTTTT; j_gene: TRBJ2-2; d_gene: TRBD2; v_gene: TRBV5-1; abundance: -
CDR3aa: CASSGHFGQQETQYF; CDR3nt: TGTGCCAGCAGTGGGCACTTCGGGCAGCAAGAGACCCAGTACTTC; j_gene: TRBJ2-5; d_gene: -; v_gene: TRBV2; abundance: -
CDR3aa: CAGDSGAGNTIYF; CDR3nt: TGTGCCGGAGATTCAGGGGCTGGAAACACCATATATTTT; j_gene: TRBJ1-3; d_gene: -; v_gene: TRBV30; abundance: -
CDR3aa: CASSRGGSTDTQYF; CDR3nt: TGTGCCAGTAGTAGGGGGGGATCCACAGATACGCAGTATTTT; j_gene: TRBJ2-3; d_gene: TRBD2; v_gene: TRBV19; abundance: -
CDR3aa: CASSYGPKNIQYF; CDR3nt: TGTGCCAGCAGTTACGGCCCCAAAAACATTCAGTACTTC; j_gene: TRBJ2-4; d_gene: -; v_gene: TRBV5-4; abundance: -
CDR3aa: CASSSPGTGQRHTF; CDR3nt: TGTGCCAGCAGTTCCCCCGGGACAGGGCAACGGCACACCTTC; j_gene: TRBJ1-2; d_gene: TRBD1; v_gene: TRBV27; abundance: -
CDR3aa: CASSSDYSSYEQYF; CDR3nt: TGTGCCAGCAGCTCCGACTACAGCTCCTACGAGCAGTACTTC; j_gene: TRBJ2-7; d_gene: -; v_gene: TRBV27; abundance: -
CDR3aa: CASSPPLAGGGGETQYF; CDR3nt: TGCGCCAGCAGCCCTCCTCTAGCGGGAGGTGGGGGGGAGACCCAGTACTTC; j_gene: TRBJ2-5; d_gene: TRBD2; v_gene: TRBV5-1; abundance: -
CDR3aa: CASSGDRRLQETQYF; CDR3nt: TGTGCCAGCAGTGGGGACAGGCGCCTCCAAGAGACCCAGTACTTC; j_gene: TRBJ2-5; d_gene: TRBD1; v_gene: TRBV27; abundance: -
CDR3aa: CASSLDPLAGESTDTQYF; CDR3nt: TGTGCCAGCAGCTTAGATCCACTAGCGGGGGAGAGCACAGATACGCAGTATTTT; j_gene: TRBJ2-3; d_gene: TRBD2; v_gene: TRBV11-3; abundance: -
CDR3aa: CASSPRGTDYGYTF; CDR3nt: TGTGCCAGCAGCCCTCGGGGCACGGACTATGGCTACACCTTC; j_gene: TRBJ1-2; d_gene: -; v_gene: TRBV9; abundance: -
CDR3aa: CASSRNPTATGELFF; CDR3nt: TGTGCCAGCAGCCGAAATCCGACAGCCACCGGGGAGCTGTTTTTT; j_gene: TRBJ2-2; d_gene: -; v_gene: TRBV11-2; abundance: -
CDR3aa: CASSSEGGMYEQYF; CDR3nt: TGTGCCAGCAGCTCTGAGGGCGGGATGTACGAGCAGTACTTC; j_gene: TRBJ2-7; d_gene: -; v_gene: TRBV7-9; abundance: -
CDR3aa: CASSQQAGRPSYEQYF; CDR3nt: TGCGCCAGCAGCCAACAAGCGGGAAGGCCCTCCTACGAGCAGTACTTC; j_gene: TRBJ2-7; d_gene: TRBD2; v_gene: TRBV4-3; abundance: -
CDR3aa: CASRRTSGSTDTQYF; CDR3nt: TGTGCCAGTAGGCGGACTAGCGGGAGCACAGATACGCAGTATTTT; j_gene: TRBJ2-3; d_gene: TRBD2; v_gene: TRBV19; abundance: -